Shown below are 9 T cell receptor beta chains from a single sample sequenced in a study of cytomegalovirus exposure and HLA in healthy donors. In the PCR, 60 Vbeta and 13 Jbeta primers were used. Libraries were prepared by immunoSEQ multiplex PCR; TCRdb keeps only in-frame clonotypes and omits some of them. The sample has 50,000 or so clones; around 81% are singletons. The specimen sequenced was PBMCs. These receptors all come from a boy between 5 and 17 years old in good health and CMV-seropositive.

DNA of the CDR3: TGTGCCAGTAGGAGGGGGCTAGGCTATGGCTACACCTTC. It codes for CASRRGLGYGYTF. V is TRBV19 and J is TRBJ1-2; TRBD1 matches 7 bases. V trimming: 6 bases; J trimming: 4 bases; junction bases outside the gene matches: 5. The CDR3 sequence is 13 residues long. The V gene's germline CDR1 is LNHDA and CDR2 SQIVND (reference sequence). Full variable domain (rest looked up from reference TRBV19 and TRBJ1-2): DGGITQSPKYLFRKEGQNVTLSCEQNLNHDAMYWYRQDPGQGLRLIYYSQIVNDFQKGDIAEGYSVSREKKESFPLTVTSAQKNPTAFYLCASRRGLGYGYTFGSGTRLTVV.

The V gene is TRBV10-3, the J gene TRBJ2-5; possible D gene TRBD1, 6 bases. The better agreement between TRBJ2-7 and the DNA end casts doubt on the J call. The CDR3 is made up of 14 amino acids. Germline CDR1 and CDR2: ENHRY and SYGVKD. The CDR3 bases are TGTGCCGCGTCCCCAAGGGACACTTCCTACGAGCAGTACTTC. It codes for CAASPRDTSYEQYF.

The chain combines TRBV7-3 with TRBJ1-1; no clear D. The germline V gene encodes CDR1 SGHTA and CDR2 FQGTGA. Trimming cost V 0 bases and J 1 base, with 6 bases left between them. CDR3 size: 14 residues. The CDR3 DNA follows: TGTGCCAGCAGCTTAACCACGGGGAACACTGAAGCTTTCTTT. It is translated as CASSLTTGNTEAFF.

The chain uses TRBV5-4 and TRBJ1-6; possibly TRBD1 for D (5 bases). This CDR3 contains 17 residues. V was shortened by 0 bases and J by 2 bases, with 12 bases between the two germline ends. Germline V gene sequence: CDR1 SGHNT, CDR2 YYREEE (reference sequence). This CDR3 reads CASSLGQWGTYNSPLHF. Written as DNA, the CDR3 is TGTGCCAGCAGCTTGGGACAGTGGGGTACCTATAATTCACCCCTCCACTTT.

This chain uses TRBV4-2 with TRBJ2-5; tentative D call: TRBD2 (8 bases). The germline CDR1 and CDR2 sequences are LGHNA and YNFKEQ. V dropped 0 bases and J dropped 2 bases, with 16 bases sitting between them. CDR3 size: 17 residues. CDR3 nucleotides: TGTGCCAGCAGCCAAGATAGGGGGCGGGGGGAGCAAGAGACCCAGTACTTC. It yields the protein CASSQDRGRGEQETQYF.

The chain uses TRBV2 and TRBJ2-5; D not certain. The V end lost 2 bases, the J end lost 7 bases, and 5 bases lay between the germline ends. Germline V gene sequence: CDR1 SNHLY, CDR2 FYNNEI. The CDR3 contains 11 residues. The CDR3 spells CASSESPTQYF. CDR3 bases: TGTGCCAGCAGTGAATCTCCGACCCAGTACTTC.

The chain combines TRBV10-3 with TRBJ1-1; 8 nucleotides align to TRBD1. The germline gives CDR1 ENHRY, CDR2 SYGVKD. This CDR3 comprises 17 residues. V shed 2 bases and J 1 base; nucleotides not matched to a gene: 9. The CDR3 sequence is CAISEIYRGARNTEAFF. In DNA form, the CDR3 reads TGTGCCATCAGTGAGATATACAGGGGGGCGCGGAACACTGAAGCTTTCTTT.

The table lists this clone with a count of one. This rearrangement joins TRBV7-9 to TRBJ1-3; 8 bases are a match to TRBD1. The CDR3 is 15 amino acids. Trimming at V came to 7 bases and at J to 0 bases, leaving 5 bases not matched to a gene. CDR1 SEHNR and CDR2 FQNEAQ come from the germline V gene (reference sequence). The CDR3 DNA follows: TGTGCCAGCAACCTAGACAGGGGCTCTGGAAACACCATATATTTT. Protein: CASNLDRGSGNTIYF. The full variable domain, in which reference TRBV7-9 and TRBJ1-3 provide the parts outside the CDR3, is DTGVSQNPRHKITKRGQNVTFRCDPISEHNRLYWYRQTLGQGPEFLTYFQNEAQLEKSRLLSDRFSAERPKGSFSTLEIQRTEQGDSAMYLCASNLDRGSGNTIYFGEGSWLTVV.

The gene calls are TRBV6-1 and TRBJ1-5, with D hard to call. V lost 6 bases and J 0 bases, leaving 6 bases between the germline ends. This CDR3 is built from 13 residues. Germline CDR1 MNHNS, CDR2 SASEGT. The CDR3 coding sequence is TGTGCCAGCAGGGTAGATAGCAATCAGCCCCAGCATTTT. Protein product: CASRVDSNQPQHF.